The sequence of this T cell receptor beta chain was determined in a study of cytomegalovirus exposure and HLA in healthy donors. The wider study: Across about 400 genotyped donors, approximately 81% landed in the Caucasian-associated ancestry cluster.

60 Vbeta and 13 Jbeta primers were used in PCR. Sequencing was performed with immunoSEQ multiplex PCR; in TCRdb, only in-frame clones are kept and a portion is missing. Here the sample spans 160,000 or so clones, about four fifths being singletons. General study points: Association of a missense DCLRE1C variant with TCR beta V- and J-gene trimming was reported in a later analysis. Earlier results showed most TCR beta V segments being productive about 87% or about 30% of the time.

V lost 2 bases, J lost 2 bases, and 6 bases lay in between. The CDR3 has 13 residues. Per the germline V gene, CDR1 is MNHNS and CDR2 is SASEGT. Healthy bone marrow donors made up the donors. In the case of this clone: The antigen is not known. Other DNA sequences in the same sample also yield this CDR3.

The clonotype originates from a man in his fifties or sixties in good health and CMV-seropositive. What was sequenced was PBMCs. The V gene is TRBV6-1, the J gene TRBJ1-2; D remains ambiguous. CDR3 coding DNA: TGTGCCAGCAGTGAATCCGGGAACTATGGCTACACCTTC. Translating gives CASSESGNYGYTF.